The 11 T cell receptor beta chains in this list originate from one sample, sequenced in a study of blood T cells in healthy people across ages. Using a J-beta primer mix together with a sample-barcoded 5' primer, a second PCR was run for about 6 to 12 cycles. MiXCR, applied by TCRdb to the 5' RACE reads, yields one record per CDR3 protein. The sample has 1.5 million to 2 million distinct CDR3 sequences, roughly 28% seen once. Material for sequencing was blood. All receptors derive from a woman aged 25 to 45 in good health.

This chain uses TRBV20-1 with TRBJ2-2; TRBD2 matches at 11 bases. CDR1 is DFQATT and CDR2 is SNEGSKA in the germline V gene (reference sequence). V lost 5 bases, J lost 6 bases, and 5 bases stayed unmatched. The CDR3 runs to 14 residues. CDR3 loop: CSAYSGRASGELFF. DNA of the CDR3: TGCAGTGCTTATAGCGGGAGGGCGTCCGGGGAGCTGTTTTTT.

This clonotype was seen a handful of times. A much larger clone lies one base from this, so it may be a read error. The V call is TRBV29-1, the J call TRBJ2-7, with TRBD2 as a possible D gene (6 bases). The tail of the sequence fits TRBJ2-5 better, so the J call may be wrong. The CDR3 is 13 residues long. From germline, CDR1 is SQVTM and CDR2 ANQGSEA. The CDR3: CSADGGMGGTQYF. Written as DNA, the CDR3 is TGCAGCGCCGACGGTGGAATGGGGGGGACCCAGTACTTC.

This clonotype was seen more than once but under ten times. The V and J genes are TRBV2 and TRBJ2-5, with D possibly being TRBD2 (5 bases). Trimming shortened V by 0 bases and J by 5 bases, and 16 bases separated the two germline ends. This CDR3 has 16 amino acids. The germline V gene encodes CDR1 SNHLY and CDR2 FYNNEI. The CDR3 reads CASSEALRASRETQYF. CDR3 in DNA: TGTGCCAGCAGTGAAGCGCTTCGGGCTAGCCGCGAGACCCAGTACTTC.

Only a few counts were recorded for this clonotype. CDR3 sequence (DNA): TGTGCCAGCACCCCCAGGGCAGGGACCGATACGCAGTATTTT. It encodes CASTPRAGTDTQYF. The chain links TRBV12-3 or TRBV12-4 to TRBJ2-3; TRBD1 or TRBD2 may be the D gene (5 bases each). This CDR3 has 14 amino acids. Trimming stripped 7 bases from V and 6 bases from J, with 17 bases between.

This clonotype was detected many times. The chain employs TRBV7-2 and TRBJ1-5, with a weak D call TRBD1 (5 bases). This CDR3 is built from 16 residues. V lost 2 bases, J lost 7 bases, and 18 bases lay in between. Germline values: CDR1 SGHTA, CDR2 FQGNSA. The CDR3 bases are TGTGCCAGCAGCTTACAGGGACCGATACAGGAACAGCCCCAGCATTTT. This codes for CASSLQGPIQEQPQHF.

V usage is TRBV27 and J usage is TRBJ2-3; D unclear. The germline gives CDR1 MNHEY, CDR2 SMNVEV (reference sequence). The CDR3 is made up of 16 amino acids. Trimming left V 3 bases short and J 5 bases short, with 18 bases between. The CDR3: CASSFSLGLGKDTQYF. DNA for the CDR3: TGTGCCAGCAGTTTCTCTCTGGGGTTGGGGAAAGATACGCAGTATTTT.

This clonotype was detected a few times. The chain recombines TRBV7-9 with TRBJ2-1; the D is unclear. CDR1 and CDR2 from the germline V gene are SEHNR and FQNEAQ (reference sequence). The CDR3 runs 11 residues. The ends were cut back, 5 bases at V and 9 bases at J, with 8 bases in the middle. The CDR3 DNA sequence: TGTGCCAGCAGCGATCCTGGTGAGCAGTTCTTC. Protein sequence: CASSDPGEQFF.

V usage is TRBV5-1 and J usage is TRBJ2-5; 7 bases are shared with TRBD2. The CDR3 loop spans 14 amino acids. Germline lookup yields CDR1 SGHRS and CDR2 YFSETQ. V shed 6 bases, J shed 0 bases, and the junction held 5 bases outside the gene matches. CDR3 DNA: TGCGCCAGCACGGGGGGACTCTACCAAGAGACCCAGTACTTC. It codes for CASTGGLYQETQYF.

This chain links TRBV5-1 with TRBJ2-5, with 7 bases lining up with TRBD1. There are 14 residues in the CDR3. V trimming: 3 bases; J trimming: 11 bases; junction bases outside the gene matches: 13. Germline V gene lookup returns CDR1 SGHRS and CDR2 YFSETQ. The CDR3 region has the DNA TGCGCCAGCAGCTGGTCTTCAGGGGGTTCCGGGCAGTACTTC. Translation: CASSWSSGGSGQYF.

The chain uses TRBV10-3 and TRBJ2-1; D call uncertain. The CDR3 extends over 16 amino acids. Germline assignment: CDR1 ENHRY and CDR2 SYGVKD. V lost 6 bases and J 4 bases, leaving 19 bases between the germline ends. The chain's CDR3 is CAIRTSPSSVYNEQFF. The CDR3 DNA is TGTGCCATCAGAACCAGTCCCAGCTCCGTGTACAATGAGCAGTTCTTC.

This clonotype appeared once. The chain uses TRBV29-1 and TRBJ2-5; possibly TRBD1 or TRBD2 for D (7 bases each). The CDR3 is made up of 14 amino acids. Germline lookup yields CDR1 SQVTM and CDR2 ANQGSEA. The V and J ends lost 8 bases and 2 bases respectively, with 18 bases between them. The CDR3 region has the DNA TGCAGCTTAATTCTCAGGGGGGGTCAAGAGACCCAGTACTTC. This encodes CSLILRGGQETQYF.